This T cell receptor beta chain was observed in a study of CD8+ T cells in alopecia areata. General observations from the study: Having one nonresponder leaves uncertain how baseline CD8+ expansion relates to response.

V was pared by 8 bases and J by 5 bases, with 27 bases between. Looked up from germline, CDR1 is SQVTM and CDR2 is ANQGSEA. The CDR3 runs to 16 residues. As regards this clone: Its target is not known.

Treatment described: oral pan-JAK inhibitor, 5-10 mg twice daily. Alopecia areata patients provided lesional scalp punch biopsies and peripheral blood. Investigators isolated RNA and reverse transcribed it into cDNA to act as the sequencing template. Here immunoSEQ multiplex PCR was the method, and the copy in TCRdb shows in-frame clones only, minus some. The table has 210,000 or so clones, approximately 67% seen once; the top ten hold 0.95% to 1.5%. The sequence derives from a human donor with alopecia areata. Sample: CD4+ T cells sorted from blood, taken at roughly week 45, from a patient treated with tofacitinib. The V call is TRBV29-1, the J call TRBJ1-2; the D gene is possibly TRBD1 (5 bases). The CDR3, as DNA: TGCAGCCCACGGAAGGATCCCGGGGCGCTGAGGTATGGCTACACCTTC. Amino acid sequence: CSPRKDPGALRYGYTF.